This TCR beta chain was sequenced during a study of blood T cells in healthy people across ages. Study-wide points: Percentage of naive T cells showed a strong correlation with TCR beta diversity.

Researchers collected about 9.7 milliliters of peripheral blood from every single donor. It was with a sample-barcoded 5' primer and a J-beta primer mix that a second PCR of roughly 6 to 12 cycles was run. TCRdb passed the 5' RACE reads through MiXCR, listing each CDR3 protein once. The sample yields about 780,000 distinct CDR3 sequences, about 42% seen once. This clonotype was counted a few times. The antigen is undetermined. The origin of this receptor is a man at least 80 years old in good health. The sequencing sample was made of blood.

Written as DNA, the CDR3 is TGCGCCAGCAGCAAGATTATCGGCGGATACTCCTACGAGCAGTACTTC. Encoded protein: CASSKIIGGYSYEQYF. V and J are TRBV5-1 and TRBJ2-7; D is ambiguous. The V end was cut by 4 bases, the J end by 0 bases, with 17 bases between. Germline lookup yields CDR1 SGHRS and CDR2 YFSETQ. This CDR3 has 16 amino acids. The whole variable domain, filled in from reference TRBV5-1 and TRBJ2-7, reads KAGVTQTPRYLIKTRGQQVTLSCSPISGHRSVSWYQQTPGQGLQFLFEYFSETQRNKGNFPGRFSGRQFSNSRSEMNVSTLELGDSALYLCASSKIIGGYSYEQYFGPGTRLTVT.